These 4 T cell receptor beta chains came from one sample sequenced in a study of identifying expanded T cells in peripheral blood. The protocol was immunoSEQ multiplex PCR, while the TCRdb copy is restricted to in-frame clones and leaves out a portion. The data contain 60,000 to 70,000 clones, around 81% of them seen just once; the ten biggest clones take up under 20%. The sequenced sample consisted of blood. These receptors originate from a person aged 18-70 years in good health.

The J gene is TRBJ1-2, the V gene TRBV9, with D hard to call. The V end lost 3 bases, the J end lost 8 bases, and 14 bases lay between the germline ends. Germline loops: CDR1 SGDLS, CDR2 YYNGEE. The CDR3 covers 13 residues. In nucleotides, the CDR3 is TGTGCCAGCAGCGAGGAGGGTAGTAGGGGCTACACCTTC. It specifies CASSEEGSRGYTF. Based on the CDR3 plus reference TRBV9 and TRBJ1-2, the full variable domain is DSGVTQTPKHLITATGQRVTLRCSPRSGDLSVYWYQQSLDQGLQFLIQYYNGEERAKGNILERFSAQQFPDLHSELNLSSLELGDSALYFCASSEEGSRGYTFGSGTRLTVV.

The chain uses TRBV9 and TRBJ2-5; D gene uncertain. This CDR3 spans 14 amino acids. The V end lost 3 bases, the J end lost 5 bases, and 14 bases lay between the germline ends. Looked up from germline, CDR1 is SGDLS and CDR2 is YYNGEE. CDR3 nucleotides: TGTGCCAGCAGCGGACCTAGGAGCCTGGAGACCCAGTACTTC. This sequence encodes CASSGPRSLETQYF.

J is TRBJ2-7 and V is TRBV27; D gene uncertain. This CDR3 is built from 15 residues. The germline V gene has CDR1 MNHEY and CDR2 SMNVEV (reference sequence). V lost 2 bases and J lost 2, with 13 bases in between. CDR3 DNA sequence: TGTGCCAGCAGTTTACGGTCAGGTCCTACCTACGAGCAGTACGTC. Translation gives CASSLRSGPTYEQYV.

The genes are TRBV5-6 and TRBJ1-1; 8 nucleotides agree with TRBD1. The CDR3 covers 14 residues. Germline CDR1 reads SGHDT; CDR2 reads YYEEEE. Germline trimming cut 3 bases from V and 3 bases from J; bases unmatched to any gene: 4. Here the CDR3 reads CASSSMDRDTEAFF. CDR3 sequence (DNA): TGTGCCAGCAGCTCCATGGACAGGGACACTGAAGCTTTCTTT.